These 30 T cell receptor beta chains originate from one sample sequenced in a study of blood T cell repertoires in COVID-19. The data were produced by immunoSEQ multiplex PCR, yet TCRdb's version contains in-frame clones alone and is incomplete. The sample holds about 54,000 clones, roughly 85% seen once. Sequencing was done on a sample of peripheral blood. The receptors come from a human donor in a cohort sampled during active COVID-19.

The chain employs TRBV30 and TRBJ1-4, with 9 bases fitting TRBD1. Germline CDR1 is GTSNPN and CDR2 is SVGIG (reference sequence). This CDR3 contains 14 residues. Trimming cost V 5 bases and J 7 bases; bases outside gene matches: 8. The CDR3 bases are TGTGCCTGGTGCTCCGGGACAGGGCGTGAAAAACTGTTTTTT. Translated, it gives CAWCSGTGREKLFF.

The chain uses TRBV5-5 and TRBJ2-5; 12 bases match TRBD2. The J segment lost 7 bases and the V segment lost 4 bases, leaving 2 bases of the junction unmatched. Germline lookup yields CDR1 SGHKS and CDR2 YYEKEE (reference sequence). The CDR3 length is 13 residues. CDR3 amino acids: CASSQTSGGTQYF. The CDR3 nucleotides read TGTGCCAGCAGCCAGACTAGCGGGGGGACCCAGTACTTC.

By share of the sample, this clone is large. V usage is TRBV27 and J usage is TRBJ2-3; no clear D gene. With 3 bases removed from V and 0 bases from J, the gap between germline ends came to 7 bases. This CDR3 is 14 amino acids long. Germline CDR1 and CDR2: MNHEY and SMNVEV (reference sequence). The CDR3 sequence: CASSFTESTDTQYF. The CDR3 DNA follows: TGTGCCAGCAGTTTTACTGAAAGCACAGATACGCAGTATTTT.

The rearrangement links TRBV11-3 to TRBJ2-1; TRBD2 agrees at 15 bases. The CDR3 is 16 residues long. Per the germline V gene, CDR1 is SGHNT and CDR2 is YENEEA. V lost 5 bases and J lost 10; bases outside the gene matches: 9. Here the CDR3 DNA reads TGTGCCAGCAGCACCGGACTAGCGGGGGGGCCGGGAGAGCAGTTCTTC. This encodes CASSTGLAGGPGEQFF.

The gene calls are TRBV15 and TRBJ1-5; D call uncertain. The CDR3 spans 15 residues. Germline CDR1 LNHNV, CDR2 YYDKDF (reference sequence). V dropped 0 bases and J dropped 8 bases, with 14 bases sitting between them. CDR3 in DNA: TGTGCCACCAGCAGAGATCCCGGTACCACGGAGCCCCAGCATTTT. Encoded protein: CATSRDPGTTEPQHF.

The gene calls are TRBV7-2 and TRBJ1-4; a possible D gene is TRBD1 (5 bases). This CDR3 comprises 15 residues. CDR1 is SGHTA and CDR2 is FQGNSA in the germline V gene. The germline V and J ends were trimmed by 2 bases and 7 bases, with 14 bases remaining between them. Written as DNA, the CDR3 is TGTGCCAGCAGCTTACAGGGCCGTGCAGGTGAAAAACTGTTTTTT. The encoded protein is CASSLQGRAGEKLFF.

Turning to this clone: Other DNA sequences of this sample code for an identical CDR3. The chain joins TRBV18 to TRBJ1-2, with a tentative D call TRBD1 (6 bases). The V end was cut by 6 bases, the J end by 2 bases, with 10 bases between. This CDR3 comprises 13 residues. Germline CDR1 and CDR2: KGHSH and LQKENI. This CDR3 is CASSPDRNYGYTF. CDR3 DNA: TGTGCCAGCTCCCCCGACAGGAACTATGGCTACACCTTC.

The rearrangement links TRBV9 to TRBJ2-7, with 7 nucleotides matching TRBD2. Looked up from germline, CDR1 is SGDLS and CDR2 is YYNGEE. This CDR3 spans 16 amino acids. V shed 2 bases and J 0 bases; nucleotides not matched to a gene: 8. The CDR3 spells CASSVGSGSSSYEQYF. The DNA for the CDR3 is TGTGCCAGCAGCGTTGGTAGCGGGTCCTCCTCCTACGAGCAGTACTTC.

The rearrangement joins TRBV7-2 to TRBJ1-1; the D gene is possibly TRBD1 (5 bases). The CDR3 spans 13 residues. CDR1 and CDR2 (germline): SGHTA, FQGNSA. The ends were cut back, 2 bases at V and 5 bases at J, with 9 bases in the middle. DNA of the CDR3: TGTGCCAGCAGCTTAAGGGGTTGGACTGAAGCTTTCTTT. Residues: CASSLRGWTEAFF. Together with reference TRBV7-2 and TRBJ1-1, the CDR3 gives the full variable domain: GAGVSQSPSNKVTEKGKDVELRCDPISGHTALYWYRQSLGQGLEFLIYFQGNSAPDKSGLPSDRFSAERTGGSVSTLTIQRTQQEDSAVYLCASSLRGWTEAFFGQGTRLTVV.

This chain connects TRBV27 to TRBJ1-2; 9 bases are shared with TRBD1. V gave up 2 bases and J gave up 3 bases; unmatched junction bases: 7. Germline CDR1 is MNHEY and CDR2 is SMNVEV (reference sequence). The CDR3 sequence is 16 residues long. The CDR3 sequence is CASSLGTGRIDYGYTF. CDR3 DNA sequence: TGTGCCAGCAGTTTAGGGACAGGGAGGATCGACTATGGCTACACCTTC.

The rearrangement links TRBV19 to TRBJ1-1; 7 bases are shared with TRBD1. This CDR3 is 14 amino acids long. J lost 4 bases, V lost 5 bases, and 7 bases had no gene match. In germline, CDR1 is LNHDA, CDR2 SQIVND (reference sequence). The CDR3 nucleotides are TGTGCCAGTAGTCCAGGGGGTAGGAGCACTGAAGCTTTCTTT. It encodes CASSPGGRSTEAFF.

V usage is TRBV9 and J usage is TRBJ1-4; tentative D call: TRBD1 (6 bases). The CDR3 length is 16 residues. In germline, CDR1 is SGDLS, CDR2 YYNGEE. Trimming shortened V by 4 bases and J by 8 bases, and 21 bases separated the two germline ends. CDR3 region: CASSPTSGGGREKLFF. CDR3 coding DNA: TGTGCCAGCAGCCCGACCTCGGGGGGCGGTCGAGAAAAACTGTTTTTT.

The rearrangement links TRBV6-2 or TRBV6-3 to TRBJ2-5, with TRBD2 as a possible D gene (5 bases). The CDR3 consists of 17 residues. The germline V and J ends were trimmed by 2 bases and 5 bases, with 21 bases remaining between them. Per germline, CDR1 MNHEY and CDR2 SVGEGT. The CDR3 region has the DNA TGTGCCAGCAGTTACGAAGGCGCTAGCCCAAGGATGGAGACCCAGTACTTC. Its translation: CASSYEGASPRMETQYF.

This rearrangement joins TRBV21-1 to TRBJ2-1; the D call in the table, TRBD1, was not verified against the DNA. TRBV21-1 counts as a pseudogene. The CDR3 is 15 amino acids. CDR3 in amino acids: CASSKGGQGSNEQFF. The CDR3 DNA is TGTGCCAGCAGCAAAGGTGGGCAGGGTAGCAATGAGCAGTTCTTC.

V usage is TRBV24-1 and J usage is TRBJ2-2, with D possibly TRBD2 on 6 matching bases. V lost 1 base and J lost 3, with 8 bases in between. The CDR3 spans 15 residues. Germline lookup yields CDR1 KGHDR and CDR2 SFDVKD. The CDR3 sequence: CATSDLREDTGELFF. CDR3 nucleotide sequence: TGTGCCACCAGTGATTTAAGGGAGGACACCGGGGAGCTGTTTTTT.

This chain links TRBV30 with TRBJ1-4; possibly TRBD1 for D (5 bases). The CDR3 totals 14 residues. Trimming pared 2 bases from V and 7 bases from J, leaving 14 bases between. Germline values: CDR1 GTSNPN, CDR2 SVGIG (reference sequence). This chain's CDR3 is CAWSPGGGGEKLFF. The CDR3 nucleotides read TGTGCCTGGAGTCCCGGGGGGGGTGGTGAAAAACTGTTTTTT.

The V and J genes are TRBV28 and TRBJ1-2; 7 nucleotides agree with TRBD1. The V gene's germline CDR1 is MDHEN and CDR2 SYDVKM. The CDR3 is 13 amino acids. The V and J ends lost 6 bases and 4 bases, in that order; junction bases with no gene match: 5. DNA of the CDR3: TGTGCCAGCAGGGGTGGACAGGTCTATGGCTACACCTTC. Its protein product is CASRGGQVYGYTF.

This sequence joins TRBV11-2 and TRBJ1-6, with D perhaps matching TRBD1 (6 bases). Germline-derived CDR1 and CDR2 are SGHAT and FQNNGV. Between the trimmed V and J ends, which lost 2 bases and 5 bases, there was a span of 7 bases. The CDR3 has 14 residues. CDR3 bases: TGTGCCAGCAGCTTAAGGACAGATAATTCACCCCTCCACTTT. It specifies CASSLRTDNSPLHF.

This clone was detected only once. The chain is built from TRBV4-3 and TRBJ2-7; 11 nucleotides agree with TRBD1. Germline V lookup: CDR1 LGHNA, CDR2 YSLEER. The CDR3 is made up of 15 amino acids. J gave up 4 bases and V 5 bases, and 7 bases lay outside the gene matches. The CDR3 loop is CASSARTGGAYEQYF. CDR3 coding DNA: TGCGCCAGCAGCGCCCGGACAGGGGGCGCGTACGAGCAGTACTTC.

This chain uses TRBV14 with TRBJ1-6, with 8 bases fitting TRBD1. Trimming at V came to 1 base and at J to 10 bases, leaving 6 bases not matched to a gene. Germline-derived CDR1 and CDR2 are SGHDN and FVKESK. The CDR3 extends over 15 amino acids. DNA for the CDR3: TGTGCCAGCAGCCAAGGTGGGACAGGCTTATCACCCCTCCACTTT. This encodes CASSQGGTGLSPLHF.

The chain carries TRBV4-1 and TRBJ2-7, with 7 bases lining up with TRBD2. This CDR3 spans 15 amino acids. The ends lost 2 bases at V and 5 bases at J; junction bases unmatched: 9. Per germline, CDR1 MGHRA and CDR2 YSYEKL. The CDR3 DNA reads as TGCGCCAGCAGCCAATGGCTAAGCGGGGTCGACGAGCAGTACTTC. Residues: CASSQWLSGVDEQYF.

V and J are TRBV7-3 and TRBJ1-2; tentative D call: TRBD1 (5 bases). V was shortened by 3 bases and J by 1 base, with 12 bases between the two germline ends. There are 15 residues in the CDR3. Germline lookup yields CDR1 SGHTA and CDR2 FQGTGA. The CDR3 region is CASSFGGTNNYGYTF. CDR3 coding DNA: TGTGCCAGCAGCTTTGGGGGGACCAATAACTATGGCTACACCTTC.

This chain connects TRBV5-4 to TRBJ2-3; 7 bases agree with TRBD1. Germline-derived CDR1 and CDR2 are SGHNT and YYREEE (reference sequence). The CDR3 totals 16 residues. With V trimmed by 3 bases and J by 0 bases, 7 bases remained unmatched. The CDR3 DNA follows: TGTGCCAGCAGCTACCACCGGGACAGTAGCACAGATACGCAGTATTTT. It codes for CASSYHRDSSTDTQYF. Combining the CDR3 with reference TRBV5-4 and TRBJ2-3 gives the whole variable domain ETGVTQSPTHLIKTRGQQVTLRCSSQSGHNTVSWYQQALGQGPQFIFQYYREEENGRGNFPPRFSGLQFPNYSSELNVNALELDDSALYLCASSYHRDSSTDTQYFGPGTRLTVL.

This rearrangement joins TRBV19 to TRBJ1-1; 7 bases line up with TRBD1. V shed 3 bases and J 2 bases; nucleotides not matched to a gene: 3. The CDR3 spans 14 residues. Germline V gene lookup returns CDR1 LNHDA and CDR2 SQIVND (reference sequence). CDR3 DNA: TGTGCCAGTAGTATTGGGACAGCTAACACTGAAGCTTTCTTT. Its protein product is CASSIGTANTEAFF.

This sequence joins TRBV7-2 and TRBJ1-1; D is unresolved. V was trimmed by 5 bases and J by 0 bases, leaving 7 bases between them. The CDR3 loop spans 13 amino acids. Germline V gene lookup returns CDR1 SGHTA and CDR2 FQGNSA. CDR3 coding DNA: TGTGCCAGCAGCCCTTACTTGAACACTGAAGCTTTCTTT. Translating gives CASSPYLNTEAFF.

The rearrangement joins TRBV4-2 to TRBJ1-2; 7 positions agree with TRBD1. The ends lost 0 bases at V and 5 bases at J; junction bases unmatched: 9. Germline-derived CDR1 and CDR2 are LGHNA and YNFKEQ. The CDR3 has 16 residues. The chain's CDR3 is CASSQDFVTGVYGYTF. CDR3 bases: TGTGCCAGCAGCCAAGATTTCGTTACAGGGGTATATGGCTACACCTTC.

This clone was observed a few times. The gene calls are TRBV5-6 and TRBJ2-3, with 9 bases lining up with TRBD2. CDR3 length equals 18 residues. Germline lookup yields CDR1 SGHDT and CDR2 YYEEEE. Losses at the gene ends were 1 base for V and 1 base for J; bases not matched to a gene: 10. The CDR3 region is CASSLLVAGERGTDTQYF. The DNA for the CDR3 is TGTGCCAGCAGCTTGTTAGTAGCGGGGGAACGGGGCACAGATACGCAGTATTTT. Combining the CDR3 with reference TRBV5-6 and TRBJ2-3 gives the whole variable domain DAGVTQSPTHLIKTRGQQVTLRCSPKSGHDTVSWYQQALGQGPQFIFQYYEEEERQRGNFPDRFSGHQFPNYSSELNVNALLLGDSALYLCASSLLVAGERGTDTQYFGPGTRLTVL.

This clone showed up just once. The gene calls are TRBV10-3 and TRBJ1-4; D perhaps matches TRBD1 (5 bases). From germline, CDR1 is ENHRY and CDR2 SYGVKD. Between the trimmed V and J ends, which lost 6 bases and 7 bases, there was a span of 9 bases. The CDR3 spans 12 residues. This CDR3 reads CAIRGEGEKLFF. Here the CDR3 DNA reads TGTGCCATCAGAGGGGAGGGTGAAAAACTGTTTTTT.

This clone was recorded only once. This sequence joins TRBV2 and TRBJ2-7; 9 bases align to TRBD1. CDR3 length: 15 residues. V shed 7 bases, J shed 3 bases, and the junction held 10 bases outside the gene matches. Germline V gene sequence: CDR1 SNHLY, CDR2 FYNNEI. In nucleotides, the CDR3 is TGTGCCAGCACCGCCCGGGACAGGGTTCTCTACGAGCAGTACTTC. This encodes CASTARDRVLYEQYF.

V is TRBV6-5 and J is TRBJ1-1, with 10 nucleotides matching TRBD1. This CDR3 comprises 14 residues. Trimming at V came to 0 bases and at J to 10 bases, leaving 5 bases not matched to a gene. Germline V gene lookup returns CDR1 MNHEY and CDR2 SVGAGI. The CDR3, as DNA: TGTGCCAGCAGTTACTCGGACAGGGGGTTGTTAGCTTTCTTT. The encoded protein is CASSYSDRGLLAFF.